This T cell receptor beta chain was documented in a study of shared clonotypes between healthy human individuals (dated by TCRdb to the early 2020s). About the investigation overall: The cohort comprised a couple of women and three men aged 18 to 49 years. To estimate repertoire size and how much clonotypes are shared between individuals, the study performed deep sequencing of blood TCR repertoires from a handful of healthy adults. To increase sequencing depth and limit assay-specific biases, different laboratories used diverse techniques to prepare libraries and sequence TCR repertoires. Per donor, leukapheresis produced somewhere between about 0.85 and 10 billion PBMCs.

Germline trimming amounts to 4 bases on V and 7 bases on J, with 7 as the count of junction bases outside the gene matches. From the cysteine up to the phenylalanine, the CDR3 has a length of 15 residues. Only the CDR3 DNA is retained, 45 bases long and in frame from the first base. From a lookup of the germline V gene (reference sequence), CDR1 and CDR2 are PRHDT and FYEKMQ. Using the deep immunoSEQ assay, multiplex PCR amplified TCR CDR3 regions from genomic DNA. Genomic DNA extracted from each cell subset was distributed evenly over all wells of several immunoSEQ 96-well plates, and each plate served as one replicate. For unsorted PBMC, each replicate PCR was loaded with about 270 ng genomic DNA, equivalent to tens of thousands of T cell genomes. Ten immunoSEQ deep assay plates were used to sequence unsorted PBMC genomic DNA. Purified libraries were measured with a Qubit 3.0 fluorometer, size-checked on a Bioanalyzer 2100, and measured again with the KAPA Library Quantification kit. Every immunoSEQ 96-well plate was sequenced on a separate single-read 150-cycle Illumina NextSeq 550 flow cell. Regarding the original processing steps: The immunoSEQ output contained only junctional sequences without quality scores, so filtering could not match that applied to full-length reads. Sequences were annotated with PyIR, a Python wrapper for IgBLAST v1.9, and V/J genes and CDR3 were assigned using IMGT germline references. Reads were filtered out if the reads had weak V/J assignments (E-value above 1e-6), no CDR3, stop codons, out-of-frame junctions, or ambiguous translated residues. V3J clonotypes were defined as sequences sharing the same inferred V gene, J gene, and CDR3 amino acid sequence. To compute the percentage overlap between repertoires, the number of shared unique clonotypes was divided by the size of the smaller repertoire. Repertoire richness was assessed with RTK rarefaction, the Chao1 estimator, and Recon v2.1 estimates of unobserved clonotypes. The table comes from immuneACCESS by way of TCRdb, which keeps in-frame sequences with V and J called. Part of the clones is missing from these tables; in studies checked, under half for an unresolved V gene and the rest for unknown reasons. D and trimming come from the DNA, and the V and J calls and clone size come from that table. The sample table contains some 500,000 clones; only one count was recorded for roughly 78% of them. Over 9.5% of the sample is in the top ten clones.

Healthy HIV-negative adults with no recently reported acute infections or vaccinations were included as donors. All donors were Caucasian adults living in Nashville, Tennessee, USA. For unsorted samples, tens of millions of PBMCs were counted, and genomic DNA was extracted using the QIAamp DNA Blood Mini kit. After blood collection by leukapheresis, PBMCs were isolated using Ficoll-Histopaque density gradient centrifugation and then cryopreserved in the vapor phase of liquid nitrogen. Of note for this clone: Its binding antigen is unknown. Per-base qualities were not stored, and no clone one base away is much larger.

Beyond this particular receptor, the publication reports: Only blood was sampled, and tissue TCR repertoires likely differ from those in blood. The small number of donors limited the genetic and exposure-history diversity represented. Based on pairwise subsampling, the degree of clonotype sharing among donors was expected to be affected by sequencing depth.

The chain couples TRBV13 to TRBJ2-1, with 10 bases in between that match TRBD2. The sequence was obtained from a woman aged 40 to 50 in good health. Some clones in this sample may be carry-over from other donors' samples. The sequenced sample consisted of PBMCs. The DNA reads TGTGCCAGCAGCTACCGGACTAGCGGAGCAAATGAGCAGTTCTTC. The translation is CASSYRTSGANEQFF.